The entry that follows covers one TCR beta chain sequence. The antigen this receptor binds is unknown. Base qualities are not recorded, but no much larger clone differs from it by a single base. Collaborating institutions collected whole blood in K2EDTA tubes following their own protocols. For TCRbeta analysis, collaborators shipped samples as frozen whole blood, isolated PBMCs, or DNA extracted from either of those sample types. This specimen belongs to a study of blood T cell repertoires in COVID-19 (dated by TCRdb to 2020 to 2021). Looking at the study overall: The collaborator samples originated in the United States, Italy and Spain and spanned the acute and convalescent phases of COVID-19. The prospective study material was composed of cDNA or gDNA derived from T cells, B-cell-depleted T cells, or PBMCs. Subjects who had been exposed to COVID-19, were actively infected with it, or had recovered from it provided the deeply sampled blood TCRbeta repertoires that made up the dataset. The repertoires were released in a freely available public database meant as a resource for research on the immune response to SARS-CoV-2. The samples were drawn from two sources: the first 160 participants of the ongoing ImmuneRACE study, and 1,200 or so subjects contributed by 6 global collaborators. A de-identified subject ID, COVID-19 status, age in years and sex were almost always included in the sample metadata. Where available, HLA class I and class II types were taken from metadata supplied by the sample provider and were not determined by assay-based typing. The full study reports these points: Clinical and demographic metadata were provided uncurated, with the amount varying by source and participant.

The immunoSEQ Assay, a bias-controlled multiplex PCR, was used to amplify TCRbeta CDR3 regions from genomic DNA. Regarding the original processing steps: Nucleated cell counts per sample were estimated from amplification of reference gene primers within the assay. To quantify the absolute abundance of each unique TCRbeta CDR3 rearrangement, sequence reads were collapsed and filtered. Productive Simpson clonality was computed per sample as the square root of Simpson's diversity index over productive rearrangements. As stored in TCRdb, this immuneACCESS dataset retains in-frame rearrangements with V and J assigned. A fraction of the clones does not appear; measured against another copy, unresolved V genes explain less than half of the discrepancy, and the remainder lacks a known reason. That table is the source of V, J and clone size, and D and trimming were worked out from the DNA. The sample profile shows 130,000 or so clones; about 80% of them were found once. Less than 15% of the sample comes from the top ten.

The germline V gene encodes CDR1 LNHDA and CDR2 SQIVND (reference sequence). The junction shows trimming of 6 bases on V and 0 bases on J, and the gene matches do not reach 1 base of it. Including the terminal cysteine and phenylalanine, the CDR3 comprises 14 residues. The entry retains the CDR3 DNA only, 42 bases that are in frame from base 1. The source is a woman aged 55-69 years with acute or convalescent COVID-19. This chain joins TRBV19 to TRBJ2-2; 7 bases in between match TRBD1. Sequenced input: peripheral blood. CDR3 protein: CASRDRPNTGELFF. The DNA reads TGTGCCAGTAGGGACAGGCCGAACACCGGGGAGCTGTTTTTT.